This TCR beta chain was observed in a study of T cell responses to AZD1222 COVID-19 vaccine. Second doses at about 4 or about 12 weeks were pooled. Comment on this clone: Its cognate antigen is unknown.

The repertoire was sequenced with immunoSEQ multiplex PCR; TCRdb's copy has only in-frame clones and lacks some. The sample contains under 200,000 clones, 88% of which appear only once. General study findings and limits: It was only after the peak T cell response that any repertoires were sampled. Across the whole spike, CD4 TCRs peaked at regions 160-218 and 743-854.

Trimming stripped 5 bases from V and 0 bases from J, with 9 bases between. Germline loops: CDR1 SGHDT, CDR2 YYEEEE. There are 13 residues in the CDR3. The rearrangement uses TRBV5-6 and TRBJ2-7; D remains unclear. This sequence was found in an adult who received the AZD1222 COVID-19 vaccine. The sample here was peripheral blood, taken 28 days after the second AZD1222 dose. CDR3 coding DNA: TGTGCCAGCAGGGGCCGGGTCTCCTACGAGCAGTACTTC. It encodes CASRGRVSYEQYF. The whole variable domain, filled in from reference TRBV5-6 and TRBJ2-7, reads DAGVTQSPTHLIKTRGQQVTLRCSPKSGHDTVSWYQQALGQGPQFIFQYYEEEERQRGNFPDRFSGHQFPNYSSELNVNALLLGDSALYLCASRGRVSYEQYFGPGTRLTVT.